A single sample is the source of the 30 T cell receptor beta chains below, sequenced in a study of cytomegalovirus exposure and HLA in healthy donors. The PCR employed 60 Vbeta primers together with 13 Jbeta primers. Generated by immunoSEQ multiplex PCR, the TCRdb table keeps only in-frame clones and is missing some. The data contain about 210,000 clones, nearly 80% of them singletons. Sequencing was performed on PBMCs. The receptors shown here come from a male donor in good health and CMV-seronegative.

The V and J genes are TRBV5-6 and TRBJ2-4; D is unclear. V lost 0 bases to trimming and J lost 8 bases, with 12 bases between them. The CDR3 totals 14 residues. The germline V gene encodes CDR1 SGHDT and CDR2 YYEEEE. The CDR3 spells CASSLVEAVDIQYF. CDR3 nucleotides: TGTGCCAGCAGCTTGGTTGAGGCTGTTGACATTCAGTACTTC.

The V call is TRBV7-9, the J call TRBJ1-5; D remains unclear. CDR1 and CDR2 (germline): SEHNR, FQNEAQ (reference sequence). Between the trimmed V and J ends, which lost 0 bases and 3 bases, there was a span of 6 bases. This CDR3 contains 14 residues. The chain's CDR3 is CASSLASPNQPQHF. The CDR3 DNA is TGTGCCAGCAGCTTAGCTAGCCCCAATCAGCCCCAGCATTTT.

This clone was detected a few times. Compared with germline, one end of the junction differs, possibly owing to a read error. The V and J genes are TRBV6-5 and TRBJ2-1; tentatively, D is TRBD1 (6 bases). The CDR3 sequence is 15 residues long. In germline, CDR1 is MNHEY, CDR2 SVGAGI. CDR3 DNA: TGTGCCAGCAGTGACTCGGCAGGGGAGTACAATGAGCAGTTCTTC. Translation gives CASSDSAGEYNEQFF.

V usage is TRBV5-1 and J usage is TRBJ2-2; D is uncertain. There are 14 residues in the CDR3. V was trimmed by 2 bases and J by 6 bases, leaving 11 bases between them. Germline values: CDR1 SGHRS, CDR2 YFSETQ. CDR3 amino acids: CASSFEVTSGELFF. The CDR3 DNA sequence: TGCGCCAGCAGCTTCGAGGTCACCTCCGGGGAGCTGTTTTTT.

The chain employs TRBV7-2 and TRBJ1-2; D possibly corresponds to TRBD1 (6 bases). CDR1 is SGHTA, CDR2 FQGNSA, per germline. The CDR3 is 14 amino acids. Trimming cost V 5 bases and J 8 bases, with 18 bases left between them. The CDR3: CASSLRSGGRGYTF. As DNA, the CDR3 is TGTGCCAGCAGCCTCCGTTCTGGGGGCCGAGGCTACACCTTC.

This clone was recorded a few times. CDR3 in amino acids: CASSEYSADTQYF. The DNA for the CDR3 is TGTGCCAGCAGTGAATATAGTGCAGATACGCAGTATTTT. V gene TRBV6-5 combines with J gene TRBJ2-3; D unresolved. Deletions cut 5 bases from V and 4 bases from J, with 10 bases between. This CDR3 region has 13 residues. Germline assignment: CDR1 MNHEY and CDR2 SVGAGI.

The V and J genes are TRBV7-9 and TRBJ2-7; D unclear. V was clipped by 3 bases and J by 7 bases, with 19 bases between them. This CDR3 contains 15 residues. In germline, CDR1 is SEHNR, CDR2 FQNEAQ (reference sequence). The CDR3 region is CASSFSLGEHREQYF. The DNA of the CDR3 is TGTGCCAGCAGCTTCTCCCTAGGAGAACATAGGGAGCAGTACTTC.

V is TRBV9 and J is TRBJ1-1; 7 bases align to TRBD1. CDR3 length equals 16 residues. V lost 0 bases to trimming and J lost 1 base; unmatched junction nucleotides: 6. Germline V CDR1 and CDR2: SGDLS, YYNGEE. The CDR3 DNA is TGTGCCAGCAGCGTAGTTCCCCCAGGGGGGAACACTGAAGCTTTCTTT. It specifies CASSVVPPGGNTEAFF.

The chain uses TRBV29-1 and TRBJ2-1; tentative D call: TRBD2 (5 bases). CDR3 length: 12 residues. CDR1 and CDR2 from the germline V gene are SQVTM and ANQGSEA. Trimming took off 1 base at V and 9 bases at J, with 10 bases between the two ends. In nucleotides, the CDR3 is TGCAGCGTTGAAGGTCGCGGGTCTGAGCAGTTCTTC. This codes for CSVEGRGSEQFF.

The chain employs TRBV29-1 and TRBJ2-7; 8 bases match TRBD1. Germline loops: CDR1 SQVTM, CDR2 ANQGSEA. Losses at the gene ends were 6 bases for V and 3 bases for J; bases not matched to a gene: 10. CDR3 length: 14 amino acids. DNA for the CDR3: TGCAGCGTCTCAGGGGACAGGTACCTCTACGAGCAGTACTTC. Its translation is CSVSGDRYLYEQYF.

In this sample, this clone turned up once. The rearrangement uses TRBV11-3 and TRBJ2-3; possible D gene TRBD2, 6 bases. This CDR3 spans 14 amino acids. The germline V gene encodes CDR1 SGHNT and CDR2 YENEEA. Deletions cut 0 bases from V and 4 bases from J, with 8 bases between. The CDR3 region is CASSLEGEADTQYF. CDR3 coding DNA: TGTGCCAGCAGCTTAGAGGGGGAGGCAGATACGCAGTATTTT.

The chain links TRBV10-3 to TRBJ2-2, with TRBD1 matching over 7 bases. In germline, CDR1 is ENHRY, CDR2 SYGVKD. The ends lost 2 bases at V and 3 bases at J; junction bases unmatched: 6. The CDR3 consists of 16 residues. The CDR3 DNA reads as TGTGCCATCAGTGAGGTGGGGACAGTACACACCGGGGAGCTGTTTTTT. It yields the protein CAISEVGTVHTGELFF.

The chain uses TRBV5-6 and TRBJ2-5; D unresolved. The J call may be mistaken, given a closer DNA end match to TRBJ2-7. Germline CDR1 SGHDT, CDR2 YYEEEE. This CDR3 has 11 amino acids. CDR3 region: CASSFNYEQYF. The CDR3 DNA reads TGTGCCAGCAGCTTTAACTACGAGCAGTACTTC.

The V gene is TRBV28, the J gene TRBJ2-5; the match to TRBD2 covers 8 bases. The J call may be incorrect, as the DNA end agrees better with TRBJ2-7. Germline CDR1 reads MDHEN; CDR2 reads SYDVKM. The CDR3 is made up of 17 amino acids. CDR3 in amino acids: CASSFLSSGGSSYEQYF. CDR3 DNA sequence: TGTGCCAGCAGTTTCCTTTCCAGCGGGGGAAGCTCCTACGAGCAGTACTTC.

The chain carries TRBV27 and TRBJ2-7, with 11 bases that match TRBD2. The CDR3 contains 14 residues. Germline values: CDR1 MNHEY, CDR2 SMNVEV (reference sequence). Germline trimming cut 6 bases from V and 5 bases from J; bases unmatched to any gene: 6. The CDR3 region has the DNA TGTGCCAGCAGCGCCCATAGCGGGAGGGACGAGCAGTACTTC. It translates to CASSAHSGRDEQYF.

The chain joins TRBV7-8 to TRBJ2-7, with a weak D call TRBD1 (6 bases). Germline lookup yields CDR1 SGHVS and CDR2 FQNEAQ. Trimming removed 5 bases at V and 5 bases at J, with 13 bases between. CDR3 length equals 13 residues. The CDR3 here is CASSTRTVHEQYF. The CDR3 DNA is TGTGCCAGCAGCACCCGGACAGTACACGAGCAGTACTTC. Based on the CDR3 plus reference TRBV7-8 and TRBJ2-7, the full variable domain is GAGVSQSPRYKVAKRGQDVALRCDPISGHVSLFWYQQALGQGPEFLTYFQNEAQLDKSGLPSDRFFAERPEGSVSTLKIQRTQQEDSAVYLCASSTRTVHEQYFGPGTRLTVT.

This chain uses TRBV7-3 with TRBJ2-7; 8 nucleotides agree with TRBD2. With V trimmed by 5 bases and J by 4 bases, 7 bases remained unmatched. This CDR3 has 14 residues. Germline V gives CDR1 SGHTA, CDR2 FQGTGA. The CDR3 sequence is CASSQKPGGYEQYF. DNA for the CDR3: TGTGCCAGCAGCCAAAAACCGGGAGGGTACGAGCAGTACTTC.

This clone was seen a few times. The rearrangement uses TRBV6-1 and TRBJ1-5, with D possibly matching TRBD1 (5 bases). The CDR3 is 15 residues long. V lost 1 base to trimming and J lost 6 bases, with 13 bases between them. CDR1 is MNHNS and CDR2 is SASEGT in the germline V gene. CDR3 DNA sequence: TGTGCCAGCAGTGAAGGGGCGGGGGTCATTCAGCCCCAGCATTTT. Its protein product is CASSEGAGVIQPQHF.

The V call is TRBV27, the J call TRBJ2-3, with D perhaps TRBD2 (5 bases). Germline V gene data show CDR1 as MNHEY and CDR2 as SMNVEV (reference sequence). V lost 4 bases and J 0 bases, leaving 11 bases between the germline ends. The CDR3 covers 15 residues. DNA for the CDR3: TGTGCCAGCAGTTACCTAAGGACTAGCACAGATACGCAGTATTTT. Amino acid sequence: CASSYLRTSTDTQYF.

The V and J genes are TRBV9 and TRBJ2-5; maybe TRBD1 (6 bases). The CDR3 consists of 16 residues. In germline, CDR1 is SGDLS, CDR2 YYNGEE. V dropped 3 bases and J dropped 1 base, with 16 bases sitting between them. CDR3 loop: CASSATGWEVQETQYF. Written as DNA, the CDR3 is TGTGCCAGCAGCGCCACAGGGTGGGAAGTCCAAGAGACCCAGTACTTC.

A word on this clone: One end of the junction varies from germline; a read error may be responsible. CDR3 sequence (DNA): TGTGCCAGCATCTTGGGGGGAGGGCCCGAAGATACGCAGTATTTT. Amino acid sequence: CASILGGGPEDTQYF. V gene TRBV5-6 combines with J gene TRBJ2-3; 7 nucleotides match TRBD2. From germline, CDR1 is SGHDT and CDR2 YYEEEE. The CDR3 has 15 amino acids.

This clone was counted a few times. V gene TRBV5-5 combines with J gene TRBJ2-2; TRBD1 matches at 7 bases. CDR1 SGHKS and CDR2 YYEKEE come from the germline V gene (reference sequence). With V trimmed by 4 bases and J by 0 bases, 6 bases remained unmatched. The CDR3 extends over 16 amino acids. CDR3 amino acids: CASSPQTGTNTGELFF. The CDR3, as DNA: TGTGCCAGCAGCCCCCAGACAGGGACGAACACCGGGGAGCTGTTTTTT.

The CDR3 reads CASSEGTGGINEQFF. DNA of the CDR3: TGTGCCAGCAGTGAAGGGACAGGGGGCATCAATGAGCAGTTCTTC. The chain carries TRBV6-1 and TRBJ2-1, with TRBD1 matching over 11 bases. The J segment lost 6 bases and the V segment lost 1 base, leaving 2 bases of the junction unmatched. CDR3 length equals 15 residues. CDR1 is MNHNS and CDR2 is SASEGT in the germline V gene.

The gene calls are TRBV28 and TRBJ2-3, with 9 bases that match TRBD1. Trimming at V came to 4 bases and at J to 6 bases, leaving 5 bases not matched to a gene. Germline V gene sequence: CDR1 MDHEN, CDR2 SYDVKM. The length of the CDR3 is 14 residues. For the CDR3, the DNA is TGTGCCAGCAGTTCTCTGACAGGGGGGGATACGCAGTATTTT. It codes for CASSSLTGGDTQYF.

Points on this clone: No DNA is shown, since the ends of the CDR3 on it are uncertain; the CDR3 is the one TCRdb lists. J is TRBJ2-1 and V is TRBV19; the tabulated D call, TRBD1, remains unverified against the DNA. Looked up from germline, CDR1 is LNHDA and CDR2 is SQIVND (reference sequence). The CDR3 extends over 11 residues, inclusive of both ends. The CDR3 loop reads CASSVGQGAFF.

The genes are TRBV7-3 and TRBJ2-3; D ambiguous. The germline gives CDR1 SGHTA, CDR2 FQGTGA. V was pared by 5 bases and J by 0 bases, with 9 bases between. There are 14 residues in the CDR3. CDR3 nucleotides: TGTGCCAGCAGCCTACGCGGTAGCACAGATACGCAGTATTTT. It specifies CASSLRGSTDTQYF.

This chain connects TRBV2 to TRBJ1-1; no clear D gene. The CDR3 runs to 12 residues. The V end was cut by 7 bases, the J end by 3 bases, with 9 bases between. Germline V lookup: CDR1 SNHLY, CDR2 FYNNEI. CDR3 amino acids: CASINRDTEAFF. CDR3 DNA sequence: TGTGCCAGCATTAACCGCGACACTGAAGCTTTCTTT.

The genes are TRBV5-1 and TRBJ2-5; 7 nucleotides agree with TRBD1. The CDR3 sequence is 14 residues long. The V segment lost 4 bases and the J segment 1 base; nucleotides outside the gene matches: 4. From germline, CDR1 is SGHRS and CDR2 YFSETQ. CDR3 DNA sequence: TGCGCCAGCAGCATCGACAGGGTCCAAGAGACCCAGTACTTC. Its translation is CASSIDRVQETQYF.

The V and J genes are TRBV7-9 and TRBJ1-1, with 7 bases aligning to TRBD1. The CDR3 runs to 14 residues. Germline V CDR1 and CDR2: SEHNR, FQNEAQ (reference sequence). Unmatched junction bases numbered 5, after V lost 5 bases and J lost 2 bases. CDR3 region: CASSNRGGNTEAFF. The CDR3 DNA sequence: TGTGCCAGCAGCAACAGGGGCGGTAACACTGAAGCTTTCTTT.

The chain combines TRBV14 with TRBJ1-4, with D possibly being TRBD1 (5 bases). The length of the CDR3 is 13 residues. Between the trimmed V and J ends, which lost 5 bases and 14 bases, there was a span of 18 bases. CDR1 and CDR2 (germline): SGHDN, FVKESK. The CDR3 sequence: CASSTYRAGRLFF. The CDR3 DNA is TGTGCCAGCAGCACTTACCGCGCGGGGCGGCTGTTTTTT. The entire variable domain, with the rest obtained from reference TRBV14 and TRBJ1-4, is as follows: EAGVTQFPSHSVIEKGQTVTLRCDPISGHDNLYWYRRVMGKEIKFLLHFVKESKQDESGMPNNRFLAERTGGTYSTLKVQPAELEDSGVYFCASSTYRAGRLFFGSGTQLSVL.